These 8 T cell receptor beta chains were all obtained from the same sample, sequenced in a study of T cells in Graves' hyperthyroidism and ophthalmopathy. From RNA transcripts, TCR beta CDR3 regions were amplified. Initially, a first-round RT-PCR of the TCR CDR3 employed the HTBI primer set. TCRdb processed the multiplex PCR reads anew with MiXCR; each CDR3 protein has one entry. This table holds about 760,000 distinct CDR3 sequences, roughly a third found once. The specimen was blood. Every receptor here comes from a woman aged 40-49 years with Graves' hyperthyroidism.

This chain links TRBV2 with TRBJ2-1; 7 positions agree with TRBD2. Germline V lookup: CDR1 SNHLY, CDR2 FYNNEI. The V gene end was trimmed by 7 bases and the J gene end by 3 bases; junction bases not matched to a gene: 6. The CDR3 runs to 14 residues. The CDR3 region is CASIGLVGYNEQFF. Written as DNA, the CDR3 is TGTGCCAGCATCGGACTAGTGGGCTACAATGAGCAGTTCTTC.

A few counts support this clonotype. This chain uses TRBV14 with TRBJ1-2, with D tentatively TRBD1 (6 bases). The CDR3 has 16 amino acids. Germline CDR1 SGHDN, CDR2 FVKESK. V was trimmed by 0 bases and J by 3 bases, leaving 14 bases between them. The CDR3 here is CASSQESSRGHYGYTF. The CDR3 bases are TGTGCCAGCAGCCAAGAATCGTCCAGGGGTCACTATGGCTACACCTTC.

The chain has TRBV7-6 and TRBJ1-1; D may be TRBD1 (5 bases). Germline V gene data show CDR1 as SGHVS and CDR2 as FNYEAQ. The CDR3 has 16 residues. The V and J ends lost 1 base and 0 bases respectively, with 12 bases between them. Here the CDR3 DNA reads TGTGCCAGCAGCTTAGTTGGCGGACAAATGAACACTGAAGCTTTCTTT. Amino acid sequence: CASSLVGGQMNTEAFF. Combining the CDR3 with reference TRBV7-6 and TRBJ1-1 gives the whole variable domain GAGVSQSPRYKVTKRGQDVALRCDPISGHVSLYWYRQALGQGPEFLTYFNYEAQQDKSGLPNDRFSAERPEGSISTLTIQRTEQRDSAMYRCASSLVGGQMNTEAFFGQGTRLTVV.

A note on this clonotype: It may be a read error: a sequence one base away is much more abundant. The V and J genes are TRBV20-1 and TRBJ1-1, with no clear D. Germline CDR1 is DFQATT and CDR2 is SNEGSKA (reference sequence). The CDR3 length is 15 residues. Trimming took off 3 bases at V and 4 bases at J, with 18 bases between the two ends. CDR3 sequence reads: CSARLPRSMSTEAFF. The CDR3 bases are TGCAGTGCTAGGTTACCCCGAAGTATGAGCACTGAAGCTTTCTTT.

This clonotype was seen more than once but under ten times. This rearrangement joins TRBV6-5 to TRBJ2-7; D remains ambiguous. This CDR3 has 16 residues. Trimming shortened V by 0 bases and J by 2 bases, and 14 bases separated the two germline ends. Germline assignment: CDR1 MNHEY and CDR2 SVGAGI. The CDR3 protein is CASSYSGQVKTYEQYF. CDR3 nucleotide sequence: TGTGCCAGCAGTTACTCGGGCCAGGTTAAAACCTACGAGCAGTACTTC.

The chain employs TRBV12-3 or TRBV12-4 and TRBJ1-4; D is perhaps TRBD1 (6 bases). The CDR3 covers 14 residues. V was pared by 6 bases and J by 2 bases, with 10 bases between. CDR3 bases: TGTGCCAGCAGGAAACAGGGCACTAATGAAAAACTGTTTTTT. It translates to CASRKQGTNEKLFF.

CDR3: CASSQDLTGNTQYF. The CDR3 DNA is TGTGCCAGCAGCCAAGATTTGACAGGGAATACGCAGTATTTT. The rearrangement joins TRBV14 to TRBJ2-3; 7 nucleotides agree with TRBD1. This CDR3 spans 14 amino acids. The J segment lost 7 bases and the V segment lost 0 bases, leaving 4 bases of the junction unmatched. Germline V gene lookup returns CDR1 SGHDN and CDR2 FVKESK.

The CDR3 nucleotides read TGTGCCAGCAGTTACTCGATACAGCTAAGCGAGCAGTACTTC. Translating it yields CASSYSIQLSEQYF. J is TRBJ2-7 and V is TRBV6-5, with no clear D. Germline loops: CDR1 MNHEY, CDR2 SVGAGI. Deletions cut 0 bases from V and 6 bases from J, with 12 bases between. CDR3 size: 14 residues.